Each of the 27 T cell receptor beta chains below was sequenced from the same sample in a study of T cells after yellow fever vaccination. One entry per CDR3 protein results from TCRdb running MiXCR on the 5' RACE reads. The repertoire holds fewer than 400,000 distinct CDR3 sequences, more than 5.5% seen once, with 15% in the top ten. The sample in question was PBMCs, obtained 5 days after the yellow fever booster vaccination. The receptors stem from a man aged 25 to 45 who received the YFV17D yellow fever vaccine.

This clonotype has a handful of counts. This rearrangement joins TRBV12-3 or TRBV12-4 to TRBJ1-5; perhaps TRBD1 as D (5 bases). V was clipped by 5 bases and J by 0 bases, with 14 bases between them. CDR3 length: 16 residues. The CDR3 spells CASSKTWGDSNQPQHF. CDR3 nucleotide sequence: TGTGCCAGCAGTAAGACGTGGGGGGATAGCAATCAGCCCCAGCATTTT.

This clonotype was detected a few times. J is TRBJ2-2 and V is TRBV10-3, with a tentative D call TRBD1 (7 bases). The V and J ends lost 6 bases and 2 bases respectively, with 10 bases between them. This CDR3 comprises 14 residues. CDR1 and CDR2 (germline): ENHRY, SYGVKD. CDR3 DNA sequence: TGTGCCATCAGGACAGGGACTAACACCGGGGAGCTGTTTTTT. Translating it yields CAIRTGTNTGELFF.

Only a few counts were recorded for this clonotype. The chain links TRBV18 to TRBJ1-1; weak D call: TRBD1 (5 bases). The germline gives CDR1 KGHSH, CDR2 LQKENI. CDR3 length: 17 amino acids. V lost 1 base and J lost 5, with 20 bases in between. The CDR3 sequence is CASSPRPGGAGETEAFF. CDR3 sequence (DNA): TGTGCCAGCTCACCACGACCGGGCGGGGCAGGTGAGACTGAAGCTTTCTTT.

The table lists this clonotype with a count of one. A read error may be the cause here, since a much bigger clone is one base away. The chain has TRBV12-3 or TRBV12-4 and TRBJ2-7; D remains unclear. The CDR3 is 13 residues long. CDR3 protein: CASSFGPTYEKYF. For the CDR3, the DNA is TGTGCCAGCAGTTTTGGGCCCACCTACGAGAAGTACTTC.

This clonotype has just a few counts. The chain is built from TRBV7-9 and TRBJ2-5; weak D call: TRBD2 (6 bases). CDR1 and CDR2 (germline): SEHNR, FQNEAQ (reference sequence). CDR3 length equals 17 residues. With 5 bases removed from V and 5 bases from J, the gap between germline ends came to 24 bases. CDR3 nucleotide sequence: TGTGCCAGCAGCCTTTCGCGGGATAACAGGCGATCGGAGACCCAGTACTTC. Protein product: CASSLSRDNRRSETQYF.

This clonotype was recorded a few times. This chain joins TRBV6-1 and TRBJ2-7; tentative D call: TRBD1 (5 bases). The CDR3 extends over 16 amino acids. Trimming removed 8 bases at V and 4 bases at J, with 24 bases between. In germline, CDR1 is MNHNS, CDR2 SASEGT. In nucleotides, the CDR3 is TGTGCCAGCTCAGCCGACCTCCAAACAGGCGTATACGAGCAGTACTTC. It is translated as CASSADLQTGVYEQYF.

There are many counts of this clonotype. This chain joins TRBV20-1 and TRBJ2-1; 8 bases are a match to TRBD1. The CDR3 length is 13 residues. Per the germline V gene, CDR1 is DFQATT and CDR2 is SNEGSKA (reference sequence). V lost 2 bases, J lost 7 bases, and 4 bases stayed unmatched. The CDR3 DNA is TGCAGTGCTAGACCCTGGACAGGGAATGAGCAGTTCTTC. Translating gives CSARPWTGNEQFF.

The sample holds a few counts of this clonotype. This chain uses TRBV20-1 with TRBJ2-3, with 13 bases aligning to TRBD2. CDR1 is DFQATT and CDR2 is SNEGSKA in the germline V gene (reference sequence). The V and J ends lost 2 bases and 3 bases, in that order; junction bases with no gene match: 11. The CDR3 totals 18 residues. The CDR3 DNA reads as TGCAGTGCTAGAAGGCCACCGGGACTAGCGGGAAGAACAGATACGCAGTATTTT. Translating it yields CSARRPPGLAGRTDTQYF.

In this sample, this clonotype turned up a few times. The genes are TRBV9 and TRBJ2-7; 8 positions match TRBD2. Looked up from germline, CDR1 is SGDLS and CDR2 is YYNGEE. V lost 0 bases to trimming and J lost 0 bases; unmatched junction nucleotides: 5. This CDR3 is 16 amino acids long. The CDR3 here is CASSVAGGGSSYEQYF. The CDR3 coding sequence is TGTGCCAGCAGCGTAGCCGGGGGGGGGAGCTCCTACGAGCAGTACTTC.

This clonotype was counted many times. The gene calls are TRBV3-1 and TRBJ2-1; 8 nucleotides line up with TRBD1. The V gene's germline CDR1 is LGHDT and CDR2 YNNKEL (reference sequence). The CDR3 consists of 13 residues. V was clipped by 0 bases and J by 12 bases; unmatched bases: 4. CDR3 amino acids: CASSQDPGTGQFF. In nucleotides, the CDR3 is TGTGCCAGCAGCCAAGATCCTGGGACAGGGCAGTTCTTC.

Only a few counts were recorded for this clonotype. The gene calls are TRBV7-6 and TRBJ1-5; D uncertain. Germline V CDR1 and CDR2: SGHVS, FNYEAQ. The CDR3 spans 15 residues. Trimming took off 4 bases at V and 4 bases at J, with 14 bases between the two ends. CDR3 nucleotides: TGTGCCAGCAGCTCCCGTCGAGGGTTTAATCAGCCCCAGCATTTT. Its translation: CASSSRRGFNQPQHF.

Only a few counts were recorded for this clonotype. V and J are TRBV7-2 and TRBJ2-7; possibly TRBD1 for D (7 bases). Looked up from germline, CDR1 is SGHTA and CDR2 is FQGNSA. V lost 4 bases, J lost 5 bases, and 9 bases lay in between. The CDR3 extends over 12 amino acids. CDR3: CASSSGGNEQYF. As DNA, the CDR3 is TGTGCCAGCAGCTCAGGGGGGAACGAGCAGTACTTC. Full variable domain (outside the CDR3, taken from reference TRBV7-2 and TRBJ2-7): GAGVSQSPSNKVTEKGKDVELRCDPISGHTALYWYRQSLGQGLEFLIYFQGNSAPDKSGLPSDRFSAERTGGSVSTLTIQRTQQEDSAVYLCASSSGGNEQYFGPGTRLTVT.

The DNA of the CDR3 is TGCGCCAGCAGCCAAGATCTAGCGACCTCCTACGAGCAGTACTTC. It codes for CASSQDLATSYEQYF. The chain uses TRBV4-3 and TRBJ2-7, with D perhaps matching TRBD2 (6 bases). The length of the CDR3 is 15 residues. Per germline, CDR1 LGHNA and CDR2 YSLEER. Trimming removed 0 bases at V and 0 bases at J, with 9 bases between.

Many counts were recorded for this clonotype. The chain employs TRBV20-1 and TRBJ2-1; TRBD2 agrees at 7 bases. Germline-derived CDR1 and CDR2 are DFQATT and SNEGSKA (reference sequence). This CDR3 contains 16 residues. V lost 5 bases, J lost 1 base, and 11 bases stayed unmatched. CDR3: CSAGSLGGSSYNEQFF. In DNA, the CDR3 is TGCAGTGCTGGAAGCTTGGGCGGGAGTTCCTACAATGAGCAGTTCTTC.

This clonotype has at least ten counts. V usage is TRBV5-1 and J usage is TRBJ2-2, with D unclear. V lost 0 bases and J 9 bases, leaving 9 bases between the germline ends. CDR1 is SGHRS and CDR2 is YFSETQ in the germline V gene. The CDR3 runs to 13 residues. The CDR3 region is CASSLGADRELFF. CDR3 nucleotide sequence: TGCGCCAGCAGCTTGGGTGCAGACCGGGAGCTGTTTTTT. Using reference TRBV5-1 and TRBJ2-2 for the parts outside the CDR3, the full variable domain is KAGVTQTPRYLIKTRGQQVTLSCSPISGHRSVSWYQQTPGQGLQFLFEYFSETQRNKGNFPGRFSGRQFSNSRSEMNVSTLELGDSALYLCASSLGADRELFFGEGSRLTVL.

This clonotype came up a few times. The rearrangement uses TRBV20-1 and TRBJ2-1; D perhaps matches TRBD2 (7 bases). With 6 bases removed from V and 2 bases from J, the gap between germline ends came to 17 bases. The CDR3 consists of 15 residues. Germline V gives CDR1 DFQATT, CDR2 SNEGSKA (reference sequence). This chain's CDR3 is CSAPPSGGAYNEQFF. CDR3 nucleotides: TGCAGTGCCCCTCCATCGGGGGGCGCCTACAATGAGCAGTTCTTC.

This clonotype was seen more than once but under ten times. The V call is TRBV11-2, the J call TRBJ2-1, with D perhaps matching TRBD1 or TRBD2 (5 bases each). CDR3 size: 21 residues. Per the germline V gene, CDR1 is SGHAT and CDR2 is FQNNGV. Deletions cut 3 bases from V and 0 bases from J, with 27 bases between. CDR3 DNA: TGTGCCAGCAGCTTCTTTATCTCCCGGGACGTCGGAAATAGCTCCTACAATGAGCAGTTCTTC. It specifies CASSFFISRDVGNSSYNEQFF.

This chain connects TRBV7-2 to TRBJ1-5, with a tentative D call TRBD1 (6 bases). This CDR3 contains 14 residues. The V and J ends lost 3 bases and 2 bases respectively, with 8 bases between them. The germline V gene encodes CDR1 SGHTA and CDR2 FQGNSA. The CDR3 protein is CASSFGGRNQPQHF. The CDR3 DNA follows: TGTGCCAGCAGCTTCGGGGGGCGCAATCAGCCCCAGCATTTT.

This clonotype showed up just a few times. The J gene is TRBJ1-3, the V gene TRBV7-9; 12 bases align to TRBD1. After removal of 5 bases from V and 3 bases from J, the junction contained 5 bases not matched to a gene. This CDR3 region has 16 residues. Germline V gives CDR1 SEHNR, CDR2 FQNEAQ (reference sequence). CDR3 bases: TGTGCCAGCAGCCGGGACAGGGGGCTACTTGGAAACACCATATATTTT. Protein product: CASSRDRGLLGNTIYF.

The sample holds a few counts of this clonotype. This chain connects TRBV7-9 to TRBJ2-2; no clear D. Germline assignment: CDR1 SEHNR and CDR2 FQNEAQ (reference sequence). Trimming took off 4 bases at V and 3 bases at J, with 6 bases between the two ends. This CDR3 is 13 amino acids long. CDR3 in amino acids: CASSSGHTGELFF. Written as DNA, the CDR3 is TGTGCCAGCAGCTCTGGGCACACCGGGGAGCTGTTTTTT.

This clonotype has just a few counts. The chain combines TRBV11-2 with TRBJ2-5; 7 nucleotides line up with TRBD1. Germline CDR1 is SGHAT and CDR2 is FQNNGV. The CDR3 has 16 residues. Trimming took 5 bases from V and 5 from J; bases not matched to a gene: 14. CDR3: CASSPRAKTGWETQYF. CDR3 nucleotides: TGTGCCAGCAGCCCTAGGGCCAAGACAGGGTGGGAGACCCAGTACTTC.

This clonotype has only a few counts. The CDR3 protein is CATSDWGDTSTDTQYF. CDR3 DNA sequence: TGTGCCACCAGTGATTGGGGGGACACCAGCACAGATACGCAGTATTTT. The chain uses TRBV24-1 and TRBJ2-3, with D perhaps TRBD1 or TRBD2 (6 bases each). The V gene lost 2 bases and the J gene lost 0 bases, with 11 bases spanning the gap. The CDR3 sequence is 16 residues long. From germline, CDR1 is KGHDR and CDR2 SFDVKD.

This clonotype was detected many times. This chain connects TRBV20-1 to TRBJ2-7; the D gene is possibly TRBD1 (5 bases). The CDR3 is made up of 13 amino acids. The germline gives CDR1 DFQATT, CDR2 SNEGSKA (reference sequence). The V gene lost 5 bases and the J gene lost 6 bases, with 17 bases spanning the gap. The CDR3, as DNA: TGCAGTGCTGGCCGGACATCCGGGTCCGAGCAGTACTTC. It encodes CSAGRTSGSEQYF.

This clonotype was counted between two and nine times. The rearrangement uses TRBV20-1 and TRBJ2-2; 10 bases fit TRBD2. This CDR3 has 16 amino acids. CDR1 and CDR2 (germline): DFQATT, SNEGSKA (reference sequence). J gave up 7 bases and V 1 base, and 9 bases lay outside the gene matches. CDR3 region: CSARALAGDRRGELFF. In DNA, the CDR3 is TGCAGTGCTAGAGCCCTAGCGGGAGATAGGCGCGGGGAGCTGTTTTTT.

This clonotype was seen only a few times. The CDR3 is CASSLGLAEEFF. The DNA for the CDR3 is TGTGCCAGCAGCCTGGGACTAGCGGAGGAGTTCTTC. The chain recombines TRBV7-2 with TRBJ2-1, with 11 bases aligning to TRBD2. Germline V gene lookup returns CDR1 SGHTA and CDR2 FQGNSA. V trimming: 5 bases; J trimming: 14 bases; junction bases outside the gene matches: 5. The CDR3 loop spans 12 amino acids.

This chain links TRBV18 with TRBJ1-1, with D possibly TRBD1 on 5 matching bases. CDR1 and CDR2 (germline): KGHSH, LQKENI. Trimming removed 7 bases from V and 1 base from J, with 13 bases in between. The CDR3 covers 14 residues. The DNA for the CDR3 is TGTGCCAGCTATACCGGTCAGGGGAACACTGAAGCTTTCTTT. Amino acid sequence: CASYTGQGNTEAFF.

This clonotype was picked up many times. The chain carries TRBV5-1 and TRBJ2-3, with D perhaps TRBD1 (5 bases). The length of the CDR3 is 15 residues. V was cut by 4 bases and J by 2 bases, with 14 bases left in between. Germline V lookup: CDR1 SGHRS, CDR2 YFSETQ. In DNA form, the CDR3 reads TGCGCCAGCAGCCCCCCGACAGCGAACACAGATACGCAGTATTTT. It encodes CASSPPTANTDTQYF.